A single sample is the source of the 7 T cell receptor beta chains below, sequenced in a study of blood T cell repertoires in COVID-19. Sequencing was performed with immunoSEQ multiplex PCR; in TCRdb, only in-frame clones are kept and a portion is missing. The table shows about 180,000 clones, with about 87% occurring only once. Sequencing input: peripheral blood. The receptors come from a woman in her thirties with acute or convalescent COVID-19.

The rearrangement links TRBV7-8 to TRBJ2-1; D is possibly TRBD1 (6 bases). V lost 2 bases and J lost 2, with 10 bases in between. There are 15 residues in the CDR3. CDR1 SGHVS and CDR2 FQNEAQ come from the germline V gene. CDR3 DNA: TGTGCCAGCAGCTTAAACAGGGACGCCTACAATGAGCAGTTCTTC. Amino acids: CASSLNRDAYNEQFF.

This rearrangement joins TRBV5-1 to TRBJ2-7, with D maybe TRBD2 (5 bases). V was pared by 4 bases and J by 3 bases, with 11 bases between. This CDR3 is 13 amino acids long. In germline, CDR1 is SGHRS, CDR2 YFSETQ. The CDR3 nucleotides are TGCGCCAGCAGCCCCGAGGGTTTCTACGAGCAGTACTTC. It encodes CASSPEGFYEQYF.

The chain links TRBV7-2 to TRBJ1-1; tentative D call: TRBD1 (5 bases). Between the trimmed V and J ends, which lost 4 bases and 5 bases, there was a span of 17 bases. This CDR3 contains 15 residues. Germline values: CDR1 SGHTA, CDR2 FQGNSA. This CDR3 is CASSWGTGAGTEAFF. DNA for the CDR3: TGTGCCAGCAGCTGGGGCACGGGCGCTGGGACTGAAGCTTTCTTT.

V and J are TRBV5-1 and TRBJ2-1, with 8 nucleotides matching TRBD2. The germline V gene encodes CDR1 SGHRS and CDR2 YFSETQ. J was trimmed by 3 bases and V by 4 bases; bases with no gene match: 6. This CDR3 is built from 15 residues. Here the CDR3 DNA reads TGCGCCAGCAGCCGGGGACTAGTGTTCTACAATGAGCAGTTCTTC. Its translation: CASSRGLVFYNEQFF.

The chain recombines TRBV12-3 or TRBV12-4 with TRBJ2-7, with 9 bases matching TRBD1. V lost 4 bases and J lost 6; bases outside the gene matches: 4. The CDR3 is made up of 13 amino acids. DNA of the CDR3: TGTGCCAGCAGTTACAGGGGGCGCGGCGAGCAGTACTTC. It specifies CASSYRGRGEQYF.

This clone was seen just once. J is TRBJ2-1 and V is TRBV5-1; a possible D gene is TRBD1 (5 bases). Germline loops: CDR1 SGHRS, CDR2 YFSETQ. This CDR3 has 14 amino acids. V was shortened by 0 bases and J by 4 bases, with 8 bases between the two germline ends. The chain's CDR3 is CASSLESGYNEQFF. CDR3 DNA sequence: TGCGCCAGCAGCTTGGAATCAGGGTACAATGAGCAGTTCTTC.

Of note for this clone: Germline and junction disagree at one end, which may indicate a read error. This chain links TRBV28 with TRBJ2-7; 8 positions agree with TRBD2. CDR1 and CDR2 (germline): MDHEN, SYDVKM. This CDR3 is built from 11 residues. The CDR3, as DNA: TGTGCCAGCAATATAGCGGGACTCTGGGACTTC. Translation gives CASNIAGLWDF.